The 23 T cell receptor beta chains reported below all come from one sample, sequenced in a study of T cell responses to AZD1222 COVID-19 vaccine. Libraries were prepared by immunoSEQ multiplex PCR; TCRdb keeps only in-frame clonotypes and omits some of them. The sample contains over 130,000 clones, approximately 90% of which appear only once. This material consisted of peripheral blood, taken 28 days after the second AZD1222 dose. The receptor set was obtained from an adult who received the AZD1222 COVID-19 vaccine.

This clone was picked up a small number of times. Here the CDR3 DNA reads TGTGCCATCAGTGAGGGGTTTTTAGGGCAACAGTTCTTC. This translates into CAISEGFLGQQFF. The chain carries TRBV10-3 and TRBJ2-1; D gene ambiguous. Germline V CDR1 and CDR2: ENHRY, SYGVKD. This CDR3 is built from 13 residues. The V gene lost 2 bases and the J gene lost 13 bases, with 15 bases spanning the gap.

The chain couples TRBV6-6 to TRBJ2-1; no reliable D call. Trimming removed 2 bases at V and 13 bases at J, with 12 bases between. The CDR3 is 12 residues long. Germline CDR1 is MNHNY and CDR2 is SVGAGI (reference sequence). Here the CDR3 DNA reads TGTGCCAGCAGTTACCTGGCAGAAACTCAGTTCTTC. Its translation is CASSYLAETQFF.

The chain recombines TRBV29-1 with TRBJ2-7; 7 bases line up with TRBD1. The CDR3 is 13 amino acids. Germline CDR1 reads SQVTM; CDR2 reads ANQGSEA. The ends lost 6 bases at V and 1 base at J; junction bases unmatched: 6. The CDR3, as DNA: TGCAGCGTGGGCAGGGGGTCTTCCTACGAGCAGTACTTC. Amino acid sequence: CSVGRGSSYEQYF.

The chain carries TRBV13 and TRBJ2-2; 8 positions match TRBD2. The CDR3 is 15 amino acids. Germline trimming cut 1 base from V and 6 bases from J; bases unmatched to any gene: 4. Germline V gene lookup returns CDR1 PRHDT and CDR2 FYEKMQ (reference sequence). DNA for the CDR3: TGTGCCAGCAGCTTAGCCAGCGGGAGTTCCGGGGAGCTGTTTTTT. This translates into CASSLASGSSGELFF. Looking up the rest from reference TRBV13 and TRBJ2-2 gives the full variable domain: AAGVIQSPRHLIKEKRETATLKCYPIPRHDTVYWYQQGPGQDPQFLISFYEKMQSDKGSIPDRFSAQQFSDYHSELNMSSLELGDSALYFCASSLASGSSGELFFGEGSRLTVL.

J is TRBJ2-7 and V is TRBV7-3; TRBD1 matches 8 bases. Germline assignment: CDR1 SGHTA and CDR2 FQGTGA. Trimming took 5 bases from V and 0 from J; bases not matched to a gene: 3. The CDR3 sequence is 14 residues long. The CDR3, as DNA: TGTGCCAGCAGCACGACAGGGGTCTCCTACGAGCAGTACTTC. Translating gives CASSTTGVSYEQYF. The full variable domain, in which reference TRBV7-3 and TRBJ2-7 provide the parts outside the CDR3, is GAGVSQTPSNKVTEKGKYVELRCDPISGHTALYWYRQSLGQGPEFLIYFQGTGAADDSGLPNDRFFAVRPEGSVSTLKIQRTERGDSAVYLCASSTTGVSYEQYFGPGTRLTVT.

This chain links TRBV27 with TRBJ1-2; 7 nucleotides line up with TRBD1. Germline V gene sequence: CDR1 MNHEY, CDR2 SMNVEV (reference sequence). CDR3 length: 18 residues. The V gene end was trimmed by 2 bases and the J gene end by 2 bases; junction bases not matched to a gene: 14. The CDR3 sequence: CASSLRRDSNEANYGYTF. The CDR3 nucleotides read TGTGCCAGCAGTTTAAGGCGGGACAGTAATGAGGCGAACTATGGCTACACCTTC.

The chain couples TRBV9 to TRBJ2-3; 11 bases are shared with TRBD1. V shed 3 bases and J 4 bases; nucleotides not matched to a gene: 1. CDR3 length equals 14 residues. The germline gives CDR1 SGDLS, CDR2 YYNGEE. This CDR3 reads CASSGTGGADTQYF. In DNA form, the CDR3 reads TGTGCCAGCAGCGGGACAGGGGGCGCAGATACGCAGTATTTT.

This chain uses TRBV28 with TRBJ2-3, with D possibly TRBD2 on 6 matching bases. Germline CDR1 MDHEN, CDR2 SYDVKM. V shed 6 bases and J shed 5 bases, with 18 bases lying between them. CDR3 length: 15 residues. For the CDR3, the DNA is TGTGCCAGCAGCCCGACTAGAGTATCAGGAGATACGCAGTATTTT. Protein product: CASSPTRVSGDTQYF.

This chain links TRBV21-1 with TRBJ1-6; the DNA was not used to check the table's D call, TRBD1. TRBV21-1 is shown as a pseudogene. CDR3 length: 15 amino acids. CDR3 in DNA: TGTGCCAGCAGCACTTTGTGCGACAATAATTCACCCCTCCACTTT. Translation gives CASSTLCDNNSPLHF.

The chain employs TRBV28 and TRBJ1-1; D call uncertain. Germline CDR1 is MDHEN and CDR2 is SYDVKM. V dropped 2 bases and J dropped 1 base, with 8 bases sitting between them. This CDR3 has 14 amino acids. Written as DNA, the CDR3 is TGTGCCAGCAGTTTACGCCGGACGAACACTGAAGCTTTCTTT. This sequence encodes CASSLRRTNTEAFF.

V usage is TRBV6-1 and J usage is TRBJ1-4; TRBD1 matches at 8 bases. Looked up from germline, CDR1 is MNHNS and CDR2 is SASEGT. V shed 2 bases and J 10 bases; nucleotides not matched to a gene: 9. The CDR3 covers 15 residues. CDR3 nucleotides: TGTGCCAGCAGTGAAAACAGGGGGACCCTAGGAAAACTGTTTTTT. It translates to CASSENRGTLGKLFF.

The chain has TRBV30 and TRBJ2-1; D gene unclear. Trimming took 8 bases from V and 6 from J, leaving 2 bases between them. This CDR3 region has 8 residues. Germline-derived CDR1 and CDR2 are GTSNPN and SVGIG (reference sequence). The CDR3 nucleotides read TGTGCCCTCAATGAGCAGTTCTTC. This gives the protein CALNEQFF.

This clone has a single count. This chain joins TRBV30 and TRBJ1-3; tentatively, D is TRBD1 (5 bases). Germline-derived CDR1 and CDR2 are GTSNPN and SVGIG (reference sequence). The ends were cut back, 0 bases at V and 4 bases at J, with 13 bases in the middle. This CDR3 spans 15 amino acids. CDR3 in DNA: TGTGCCTGGAGTGTACTCGGAGGGGTCGGAAACACCATATATTTT. It specifies CAWSVLGGVGNTIYF.

This clone appeared once. J is TRBJ2-1 and V is TRBV3-1 (or the pseudogene TRBV3-2); 10 bases align to TRBD2. CDR3 length: 16 amino acids. Germline CDR1 and CDR2: LGHDT and YNNKEL (reference sequence). With V trimmed by 0 bases and J by 10 bases, 9 bases remained unmatched. CDR3 residues: CASSQELAGVPIEQFF. The CDR3 DNA reads TGTGCCAGCAGCCAAGAGCTAGCGGGAGTTCCGATAGAGCAGTTCTTC.

J is TRBJ2-5 and V is TRBV19; D unresolved. CDR3 length equals 14 residues. The germline gives CDR1 LNHDA, CDR2 SQIVND (reference sequence). Trimming removed 4 bases from V and 4 bases from J, with 13 bases in between. The CDR3 sequence: CASSTKEQIETQYF. CDR3 coding DNA: TGTGCCAGTAGTACCAAGGAACAGATAGAGACCCAGTACTTC.

The chain combines TRBV12-3 or TRBV12-4 with TRBJ2-5; 7 nucleotides line up with TRBD2. The CDR3 totals 12 residues. Losses at the gene ends were 5 bases for V and 7 bases for J; bases not matched to a gene: 4. CDR3 nucleotides: TGTGCCAGCAGTCGGTGGGAGGGGACCCAGTACTTC. Encoded protein: CASSRWEGTQYF.

This chain uses TRBV5-1 with TRBJ2-3; possible D gene TRBD1, 6 bases. CDR1 and CDR2 (germline): SGHRS, YFSETQ. The V end was cut by 4 bases, the J end by 6 bases, with 9 bases between. The CDR3 is 12 amino acids. In DNA form, the CDR3 reads TGCGCCAGCAGCCTTCAGGGGGATACGCAGTATTTT. Translating gives CASSLQGDTQYF.

The chain joins TRBV25-1 to TRBJ2-5, with D maybe TRBD2 (6 bases). Germline V gene sequence: CDR1 MGHDK, CDR2 SYGVNS. The CDR3 contains 14 residues. Trimming stripped 5 bases from V and 4 bases from J, with 14 bases between. The CDR3 protein is CASSRGRRGETQYF. CDR3 DNA sequence: TGTGCCAGCAGTCGAGGGCGGCGGGGAGAGACCCAGTACTTC.

The chain recombines TRBV5-1 with TRBJ1-4, with D perhaps matching TRBD1 (6 bases). The ends were cut back, 0 bases at V and 8 bases at J, with 11 bases in the middle. The CDR3 loop spans 14 amino acids. The germline CDR1 and CDR2 sequences are SGHRS and YFSETQ. DNA of the CDR3: TGCGCCAGCAGCTTGGAGGGGGGACCGGAAAAACTGTTTTTT. It specifies CASSLEGGPEKLFF. Full variable domain (remainder filled in from reference TRBV5-1 and TRBJ1-4): KAGVTQTPRYLIKTRGQQVTLSCSPISGHRSVSWYQQTPGQGLQFLFEYFSETQRNKGNFPGRFSGRQFSNSRSEMNVSTLELGDSALYLCASSLEGGPEKLFFGSGTQLSVL.

The chain uses TRBV3-1 (or the pseudogene TRBV3-2) and TRBJ2-7; the D gene could be TRBD1 or TRBD2 (5 bases each). The V end was cut by 5 bases, the J end by 11 bases, with 16 bases between. The CDR3 runs to 12 residues. Germline V gene sequence: CDR1 LGHDT, CDR2 YNNKEL (reference sequence). The CDR3 DNA reads TGTGCCAGCAGCAACACGAGGGGTGAGGAGTACTTC. Amino acids: CASSNTRGEEYF.

The chain has TRBV24-1 and TRBJ1-2; 7 nucleotides align to TRBD1. This CDR3 is 11 amino acids long. The germline gives CDR1 KGHDR, CDR2 SFDVKD. V was clipped by 7 bases and J by 6 bases; unmatched bases: 1. This CDR3 reads CATSRGDGYTF. Written as DNA, the CDR3 is TGTGCCACCAGCAGGGGGGATGGCTACACCTTC.

V and J are TRBV11-2 and TRBJ2-5, with TRBD2 matching over 7 bases. The V gene end was trimmed by 7 bases and the J gene end by 2 bases; junction bases not matched to a gene: 7. The germline gives CDR1 SGHAT, CDR2 FQNNGV. This CDR3 region has 14 residues. The CDR3 region is CASTLGRGQETQYF. The CDR3 nucleotides read TGTGCCAGCACCCTGGGGCGGGGGCAAGAGACCCAGTACTTC.

The rearrangement uses TRBV10-1 and TRBJ1-2, with D hard to call. The CDR3 runs to 13 residues. The V gene lost 4 bases and the J gene lost 4 bases, with 10 bases spanning the gap. Germline V gene lookup returns CDR1 WNHNN and CDR2 SYGVQD (reference sequence). The CDR3 is CASSAGPSYGYTF. CDR3 nucleotide sequence: TGCGCCAGCAGTGCTGGACCCAGCTATGGCTACACCTTC.